A selection of T cell receptor beta chains follows, all from one sample in a study of T cell repertoires in cytomegalovirus infection. TCRdb itself ran the reads through MiXCR, one entry per CDR3 protein. The sample gives some 920,000 distinct CDR3 sequences, around a third of which show up once; over 12% is in the top ten. Their recognized antigens are unknown. The specimen was cultured CD8+ T cells from PBMCs, collected from culture after CMV antigen stimulation. These receptor sequences come from a human donor in good health (CMV status not recorded). Some clones in this sample may be carry-over from other donors' samples. Each CDR3 is given with its conserved first and last residue. The order of the fields is V gene, clone size, J gene, D gene, CDR3 DNA, CDR3 protein. The D gene is left open where the match is weak. A row's size may be missing; if present it is once, few, many or a size class.

TRBV28	-	TRBJ2-1	TRBD1	TGTGCCAGCAGTCGGGACAGGGGGTTTAGTGAGCAGTTCTTC	CASSRDRGFSEQFF
TRBV7-3	many	TRBJ1-2	TRBD1	TGTGCCAGCAGCTTAGTTGGAGGGGGCACCAGCTATGGCTACACCTTC	CASSLVGGGTSYGYTF
TRBV14	-	TRBJ1-1	-	TGTGCCAGCAGCCAAGGGAAACGGGTCACTGAAGCTTTCTTT	CASSQGKRVTEAFF
TRBV9	-	TRBJ2-7	TRBD1	TGTGCCAGCAGCGCGACAGGGGGTCCCTCCTACGAGCAGTACTTC	CASSATGGPSYEQYF
TRBV13	-	TRBJ2-1	TRBD2	TGTGCCAGCTCAGGGGCGGGGGGACTTTACAATGAGCAGTTCTTC	CASSGAGGLYNEQFF
TRBV7-9	many	TRBJ2-5	TRBD1	TGTGCCAGCAGCGGGACAGGCCAAGAGACCCAGTACTTC	CASSGTGQETQYF
TRBV7-9	-	TRBJ2-3	TRBD2	TGTGCCAGCAGCTTAGTGTTAGCGGGTACAGATACGCAGTATTTT	CASSLVLAGTDTQYF
TRBV7-2	-	TRBJ2-1	-	TGTGCCAGCAGCGCAGGGTCCAATGAGCAGTTCTTC	CASSAGSNEQFF
TRBV27	few	TRBJ2-1	-	TGTGCCAGCAGTTTTTCGGCAGGATACTACAATGAGCAGTTCTTC	CASSFSAGYYNEQFF
TRBV7-9	-	TRBJ2-5	-	TGTGCCAGCAGCTCGGAACGAGTACAAGAGACCCAGTACTTC	CASSSERVQETQYF
TRBV6-1	-	TRBJ1-5	-	TGTGCCAGCGGGAACCGGGGGGCATATCAGCCCCAGCATTTT	CASGNRGAYQPQHF
TRBV19	once	TRBJ2-7	-	TGTGCCAGTAGTGCGGACTTGCCCTACGAGCAGTACTTC	CASSADLPYEQYF
TRBV7-9	few	TRBJ1-5	TRBD1	TGTGCCAGCAGCTCTGGGGGGACAGGGGTTAGCAATCAGCCCCAGCATTTT	CASSSGGTGVSNQPQHF
TRBV12-3/TRBV12-4	few	TRBJ1-2	-	TGTGCCAGCAGTTTAGGACAGGAGACTAACTATGGCTACACCTTC	CASSLGQETNYGYTF
TRBV27	few	TRBJ2-5	TRBD1	TGTGCCAGCAGTTTGACGGGACAGGGATGGGAGACCCAGTACTTC	CASSLTGQGWETQYF
TRBV7-4	-	TRBJ1-2	-	TGTGCCAGCAGCTCTTCCGGATTCATAGGGGATGCCTATGGCTACACCTTC	CASSSSGFIGDAYGYTF